This T cell receptor (beta chain) was identified in a study of blood T cell repertoires in COVID-19. On the study more broadly: Nucleic acid was either cDNA or gDNA, and it came from T cells, B-cell-depleted T cells, or PBMCs.

Germline V gene sequence: CDR1 SGHDT, CDR2 YYEEEE. CDR3 length: 14 residues. Trimming left V 4 bases short and J 5 bases short, with 12 bases between. Source study methods: Reference gene primer amplification gave estimated nucleated cell counts. Sequencing was performed with immunoSEQ multiplex PCR; in TCRdb, only in-frame clones are kept and a portion is missing. The V and J calls and clone size are taken from that table; D and trimming were inferred from the DNA. This table has 120,000 or so clones, around 68% appearing once. This TCR came from a woman aged 55-70 years with acute or convalescent COVID-19. The chain joins TRBV5-6 to TRBJ1-4; D call uncertain. Sequenced input: peripheral blood. CDR3: CASSRRDENEKLFF. The CDR3, as DNA: TGTGCCAGCAGCCGGCGGGATGAAAATGAAAAACTGTTTTTT.